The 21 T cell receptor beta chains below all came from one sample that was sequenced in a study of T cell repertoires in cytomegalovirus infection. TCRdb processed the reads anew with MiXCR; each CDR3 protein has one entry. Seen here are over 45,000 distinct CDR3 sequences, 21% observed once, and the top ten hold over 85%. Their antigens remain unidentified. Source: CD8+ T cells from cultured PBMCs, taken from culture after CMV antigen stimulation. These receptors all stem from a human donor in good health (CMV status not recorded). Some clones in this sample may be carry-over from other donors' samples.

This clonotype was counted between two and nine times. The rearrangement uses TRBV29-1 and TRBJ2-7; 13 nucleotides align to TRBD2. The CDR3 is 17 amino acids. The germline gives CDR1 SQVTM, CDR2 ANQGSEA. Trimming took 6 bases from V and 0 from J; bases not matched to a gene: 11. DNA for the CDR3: TGCAGCGTGTCCAGACTAGCGGGAGGACTAAGCTCCTACGAGCAGTACTTC. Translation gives CSVSRLAGGLSSYEQYF.

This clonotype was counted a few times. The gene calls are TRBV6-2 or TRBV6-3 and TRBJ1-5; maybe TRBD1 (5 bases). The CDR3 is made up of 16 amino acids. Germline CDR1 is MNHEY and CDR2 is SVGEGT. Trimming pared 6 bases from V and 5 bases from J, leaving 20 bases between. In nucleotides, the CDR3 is TGTGCCAGCAGCGGAGAATGGGGACGGGAAGATCAGCCCCAGCATTTT. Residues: CASSGEWGREDQPQHF.

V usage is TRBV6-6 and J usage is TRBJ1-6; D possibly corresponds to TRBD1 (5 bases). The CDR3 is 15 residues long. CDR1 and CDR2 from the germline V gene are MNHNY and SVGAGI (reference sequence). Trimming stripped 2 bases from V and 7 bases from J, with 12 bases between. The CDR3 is CASSYGTPGNSPLHF. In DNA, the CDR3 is TGTGCCAGCAGTTACGGGACTCCCGGGAATTCACCCCTCCACTTT.

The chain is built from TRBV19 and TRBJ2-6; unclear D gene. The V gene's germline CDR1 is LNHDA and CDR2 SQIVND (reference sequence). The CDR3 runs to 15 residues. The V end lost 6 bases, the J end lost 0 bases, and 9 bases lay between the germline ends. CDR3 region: CASRPVLSGANVLTF. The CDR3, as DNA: TGTGCCAGTAGGCCCGTCCTCTCTGGGGCCAACGTCCTGACTTTC.

The DNA of the CDR3 is TGTGCCAGCAGCGCGCCGGGACAGGGGTCCTCTGGAAACACCATATATTTT. Amino acids: CASSAPGQGSSGNTIYF. V usage is TRBV9 and J usage is TRBJ1-3; 10 bases are shared with TRBD1. The CDR3 length is 17 residues. Germline assignment: CDR1 SGDLS and CDR2 YYNGEE. Trimming at V came to 3 bases and at J to 0 bases, leaving 6 bases not matched to a gene.

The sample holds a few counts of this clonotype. The CDR3 is CASSLERRSLYNEQFF. In DNA form, the CDR3 reads TGTGCCAGCAGCTTAGAACGGCGGAGCCTCTACAATGAGCAGTTCTTC. The chain joins TRBV7-8 to TRBJ2-1; D is ambiguous. V was trimmed by 1 base and J by 3 bases, leaving 13 bases between them. The CDR3 loop spans 16 amino acids. The germline V gene encodes CDR1 SGHVS and CDR2 FQNEAQ.

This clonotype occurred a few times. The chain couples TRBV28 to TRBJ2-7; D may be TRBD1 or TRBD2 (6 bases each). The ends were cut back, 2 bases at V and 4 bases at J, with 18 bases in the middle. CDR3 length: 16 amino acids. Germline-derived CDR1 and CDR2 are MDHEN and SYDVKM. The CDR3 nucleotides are TGTGCCAGCAGTTTAGGGGGATGGGGGGCTCAATACGAGCAGTACTTC. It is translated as CASSLGGWGAQYEQYF.

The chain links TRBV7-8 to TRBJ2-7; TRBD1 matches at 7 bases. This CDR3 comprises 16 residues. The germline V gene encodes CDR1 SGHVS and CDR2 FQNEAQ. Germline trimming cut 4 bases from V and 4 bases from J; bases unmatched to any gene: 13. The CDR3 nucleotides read TGTGCCAGCAGCTCCTCAGAAGCGGACAGGAGTTACGAGCAGTACTTC. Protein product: CASSSSEADRSYEQYF.

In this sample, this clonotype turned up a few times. CDR3 amino acids: CASRELTGTTDSSYNEQFF. As DNA, the CDR3 is TGTGCCAGCAGAGAATTAACCGGGACCACAGACAGCTCCTACAATGAGCAGTTCTTC. The chain joins TRBV11-2 to TRBJ2-1; either TRBD1 or TRBD2 may fit D (5 bases each). In germline, CDR1 is SGHAT, CDR2 FQNNGV. The ends were cut back, 6 bases at V and 0 bases at J, with 24 bases in the middle. This CDR3 has 19 residues.

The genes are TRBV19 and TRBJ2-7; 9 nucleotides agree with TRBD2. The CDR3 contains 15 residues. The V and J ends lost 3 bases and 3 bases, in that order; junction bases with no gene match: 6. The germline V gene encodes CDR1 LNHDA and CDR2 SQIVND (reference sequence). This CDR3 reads CASSIAGGGNYEQYF. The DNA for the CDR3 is TGTGCCAGTAGTATCGCGGGAGGGGGCAACTACGAGCAGTACTTC.

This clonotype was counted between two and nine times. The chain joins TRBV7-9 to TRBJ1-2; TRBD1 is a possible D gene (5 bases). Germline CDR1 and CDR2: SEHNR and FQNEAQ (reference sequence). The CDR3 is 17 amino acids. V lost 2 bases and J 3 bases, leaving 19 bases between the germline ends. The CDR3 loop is CASSLLIRNRTHYGYTF. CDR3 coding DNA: TGTGCCAGCAGCTTACTGATCCGTAACAGGACTCACTATGGCTACACCTTC.

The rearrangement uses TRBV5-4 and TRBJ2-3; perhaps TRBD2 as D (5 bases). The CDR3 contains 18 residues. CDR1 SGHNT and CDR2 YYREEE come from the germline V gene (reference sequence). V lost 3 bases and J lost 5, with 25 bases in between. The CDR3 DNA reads TGTGCCAGCAGCTCCCCGGAGCCTCCTAGCCGAAGCCAAGATACGCAGTATTTT. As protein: CASSSPEPPSRSQDTQYF.

The CDR3 here is CASGLVRTGVMNTEAFF. The CDR3 DNA follows: TGTGCTAGTGGTTTGGTACGGACAGGGGTTATGAACACTGAAGCTTTCTTT. The chain has TRBV12-5 and TRBJ1-1; TRBD1 agrees at 9 bases. This CDR3 region has 17 residues. The V gene's germline CDR1 is LGHNT and CDR2 FRNRAP. The V segment lost 0 bases and the J segment 0 bases; nucleotides outside the gene matches: 5.

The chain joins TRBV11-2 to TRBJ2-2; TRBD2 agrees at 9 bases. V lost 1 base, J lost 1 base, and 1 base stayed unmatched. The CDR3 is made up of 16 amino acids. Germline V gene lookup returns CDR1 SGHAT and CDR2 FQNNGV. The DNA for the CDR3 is TGTGCCAGCAGCTTAGGACTAGCGGTGAACACCGGGGAGCTGTTTTTT. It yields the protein CASSLGLAVNTGELFF.

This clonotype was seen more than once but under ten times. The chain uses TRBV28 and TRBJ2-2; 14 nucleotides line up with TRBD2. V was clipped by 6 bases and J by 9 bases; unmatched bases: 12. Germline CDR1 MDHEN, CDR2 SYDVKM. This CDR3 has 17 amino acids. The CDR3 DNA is TGTGCCAGCAGGCCTCGACCGGGACTAGCGGGAGTTTGGGAGCTGTTTTTT. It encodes CASRPRPGLAGVWELFF.

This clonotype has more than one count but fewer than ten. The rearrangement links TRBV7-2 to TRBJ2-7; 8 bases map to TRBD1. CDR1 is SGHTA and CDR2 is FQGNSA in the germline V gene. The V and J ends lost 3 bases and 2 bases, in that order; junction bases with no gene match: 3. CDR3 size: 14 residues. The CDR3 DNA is TGTGCCAGCAGCTTGGGACAGGTGCCCTACGAGCAGTACTTC. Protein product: CASSLGQVPYEQYF.

The CDR3 sequence: CASSHTGGIHEQYF. The CDR3 region has the DNA TGTGCCAGCAGTCACACAGGGGGAATCCACGAGCAGTACTTC. The chain combines TRBV11-2 with TRBJ2-7, with 8 bases fitting TRBD1. The CDR3 length is 14 residues. V trimming: 6 bases; J trimming: 5 bases; junction bases outside the gene matches: 9. CDR1 is SGHAT and CDR2 is FQNNGV in the germline V gene.

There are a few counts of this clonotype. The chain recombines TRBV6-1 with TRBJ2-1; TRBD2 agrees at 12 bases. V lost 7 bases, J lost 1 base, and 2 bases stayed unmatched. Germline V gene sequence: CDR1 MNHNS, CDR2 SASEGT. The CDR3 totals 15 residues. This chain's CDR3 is CASTTSGGSYNEQFF. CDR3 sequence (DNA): TGTGCCAGCACGACTAGCGGGGGATCCTACAATGAGCAGTTCTTC.

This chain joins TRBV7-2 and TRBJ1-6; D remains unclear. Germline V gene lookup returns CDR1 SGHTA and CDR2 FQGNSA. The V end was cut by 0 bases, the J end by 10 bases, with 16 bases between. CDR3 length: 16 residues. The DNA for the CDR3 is TGTGCCAGCAGCTTAGCGGTTGGACCCCCGGGGTCACCCCTCCACTTT. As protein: CASSLAVGPPGSPLHF.

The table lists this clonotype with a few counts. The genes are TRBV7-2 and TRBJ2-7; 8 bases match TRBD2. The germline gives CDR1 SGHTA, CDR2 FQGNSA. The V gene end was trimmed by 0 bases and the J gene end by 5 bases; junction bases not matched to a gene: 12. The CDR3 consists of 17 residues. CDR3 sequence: CASSLAWYERESHEQYF. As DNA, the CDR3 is TGTGCCAGCAGCTTAGCGTGGTATGAGCGGGAGTCTCACGAGCAGTACTTC.

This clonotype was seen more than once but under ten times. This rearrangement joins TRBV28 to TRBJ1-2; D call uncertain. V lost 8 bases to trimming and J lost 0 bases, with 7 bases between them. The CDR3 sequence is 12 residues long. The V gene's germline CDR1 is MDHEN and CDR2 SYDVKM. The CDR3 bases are TGTGCCAGCCAGACGGCTAACTATGGCTACACCTTC. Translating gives CASQTANYGYTF.